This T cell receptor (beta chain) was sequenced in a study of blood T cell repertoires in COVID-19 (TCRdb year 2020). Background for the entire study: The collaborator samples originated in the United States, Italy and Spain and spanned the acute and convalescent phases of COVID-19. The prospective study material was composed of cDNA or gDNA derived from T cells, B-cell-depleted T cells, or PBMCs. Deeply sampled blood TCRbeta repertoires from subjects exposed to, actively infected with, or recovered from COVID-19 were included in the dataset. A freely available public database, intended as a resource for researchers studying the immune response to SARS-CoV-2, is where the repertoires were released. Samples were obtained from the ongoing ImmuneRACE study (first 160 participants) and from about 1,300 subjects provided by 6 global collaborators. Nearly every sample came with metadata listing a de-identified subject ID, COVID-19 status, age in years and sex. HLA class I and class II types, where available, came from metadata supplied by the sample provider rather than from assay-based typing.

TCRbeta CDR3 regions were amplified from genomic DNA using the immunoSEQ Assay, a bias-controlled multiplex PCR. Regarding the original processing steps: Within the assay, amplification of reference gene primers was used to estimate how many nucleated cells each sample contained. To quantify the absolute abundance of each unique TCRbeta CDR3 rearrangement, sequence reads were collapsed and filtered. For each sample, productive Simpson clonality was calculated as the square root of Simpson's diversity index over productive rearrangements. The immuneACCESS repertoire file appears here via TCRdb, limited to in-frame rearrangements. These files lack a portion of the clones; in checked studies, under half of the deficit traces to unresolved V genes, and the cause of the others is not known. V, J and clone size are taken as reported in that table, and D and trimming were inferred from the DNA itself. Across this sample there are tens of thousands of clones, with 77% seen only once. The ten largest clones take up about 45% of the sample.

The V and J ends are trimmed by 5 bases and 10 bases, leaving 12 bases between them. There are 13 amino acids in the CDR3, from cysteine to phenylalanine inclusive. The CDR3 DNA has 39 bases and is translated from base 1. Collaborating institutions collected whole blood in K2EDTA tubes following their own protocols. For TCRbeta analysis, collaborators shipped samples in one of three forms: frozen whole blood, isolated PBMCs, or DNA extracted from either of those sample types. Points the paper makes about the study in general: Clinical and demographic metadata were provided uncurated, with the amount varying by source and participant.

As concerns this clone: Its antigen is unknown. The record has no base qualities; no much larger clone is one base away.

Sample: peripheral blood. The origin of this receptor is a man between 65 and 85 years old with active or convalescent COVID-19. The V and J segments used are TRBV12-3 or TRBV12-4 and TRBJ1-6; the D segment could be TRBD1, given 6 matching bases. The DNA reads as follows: TGTGCCAGCAGTAAAAACAGGGACTCACCCCTCCACTTT. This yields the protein CASSKNRDSPLHF.